This passage covers 15 T cell receptor beta chains from one sample sequenced in a study of graft-versus-host responses after intestinal transplantation. Sequencing used immunoSEQ multiplex PCR; TCRdb keeps in-frame clones, though not all of them. This table holds 80,000 or so clones, 92% found once. The sample consisted of PBMCs, taken 98 days after intestinal transplantation. The receptors stem from a human patient who received an intestinal transplant, so some T cells may come from the graft donor.

This clone was seen once. This chain connects TRBV15 to TRBJ1-4; D is perhaps TRBD1 (5 bases). Germline V gives CDR1 LNHNV, CDR2 YYDKDF (reference sequence). This CDR3 region has 14 residues. V was shortened by 6 bases and J by 6 bases, with 14 bases between the two germline ends. DNA for the CDR3: TGTGCCACCAGAAGGTCGGGACCCTATGAAAAACTGTTTTTT. It codes for CATRRSGPYEKLFF.

The chain combines TRBV19 with TRBJ2-7, with D tentatively TRBD1 (5 bases). Trimming took 6 bases from V and 0 from J, leaving 15 bases between them. Germline V gene lookup returns CDR1 LNHDA and CDR2 SQIVND (reference sequence). This CDR3 comprises 15 residues. CDR3 nucleotide sequence: TGTGCCAGTAGCAAATCCAGGGATCCCTCCTACGAGCAGTACTTC. Protein product: CASSKSRDPSYEQYF.

The chain joins TRBV7-9 to TRBJ2-7, with D hard to call. The germline gives CDR1 SEHNR, CDR2 FQNEAQ (reference sequence). CDR3 size: 15 residues. Deletions cut 2 bases from V and 2 bases from J, with 13 bases between. The CDR3 protein is CASSLTLNDPYEQYF. The CDR3 DNA sequence: TGTGCCAGCAGCTTAACCTTGAACGACCCCTACGAGCAGTACTTC. Complete variable domain (other parts from reference TRBV7-9 and TRBJ2-7): DTGVSQNPRHKITKRGQNVTFRCDPISEHNRLYWYRQTLGQGPEFLTYFQNEAQLEKSRLLSDRFSAERPKGSFSTLEIQRTEQGDSAMYLCASSLTLNDPYEQYFGPGTRLTVT.

This chain joins TRBV4-1 and TRBJ2-3; the D is unclear. V dropped 1 base and J dropped 5 bases, with 4 bases sitting between them. From germline, CDR1 is MGHRA and CDR2 YSYEKL. This CDR3 has 12 residues. The chain's CDR3 is CASSQGGDTQYF. The DNA of the CDR3 is TGCGCCAGCAGCCAAGGGGGAGATACGCAGTATTTT.

This sequence joins TRBV30 and TRBJ2-7, with a weak D call TRBD1 (5 bases). This CDR3 spans 13 amino acids. The germline gives CDR1 GTSNPN, CDR2 SVGIG (reference sequence). V lost 0 bases, J lost 4 bases, and 10 bases lay in between. The CDR3 sequence is CAWSVRQTYEQYF. CDR3 coding DNA: TGTGCCTGGAGTGTACGACAGACTTACGAGCAGTACTTC. The entire variable domain, with the rest obtained from reference TRBV30 and TRBJ2-7, is as follows: SQTIHQWPATLVQPVGSPLSLECTVEGTSNPNLYWYRQAAGRGLQLLFYSVGIGQISSEVPQNLSASRPQDRQFILSSKKLLLSDSGFYLCAWSVRQTYEQYFGPGTRLTVT.

This clone was seen only a few times. The rearrangement joins TRBV10-1 to TRBJ1-3; no definite D call. CDR3 length equals 14 residues. Per the germline V gene, CDR1 is WNHNN and CDR2 is SYGVQD (reference sequence). V was trimmed by 3 bases and J by 2 bases, leaving 8 bases between them. In DNA form, the CDR3 reads TGCGCCAGCAGTGATTCAGGAACTGGAAACACCATATATTTT. This gives the protein CASSDSGTGNTIYF.

The chain employs TRBV6-6 and TRBJ1-1; D gene unclear. Germline values: CDR1 MNHNY, CDR2 SVGAGI (reference sequence). V lost 4 bases, J lost 4 bases, and 10 bases lay in between. This CDR3 is 13 amino acids long. The CDR3 nucleotides are TGTGCCAGCAGTTCAATCGTGGGCACTGAAGCTTTCTTT. Residues: CASSSIVGTEAFF.

The chain recombines TRBV12-5 with TRBJ1-2, with D possibly TRBD1 on 6 matching bases. Looked up from germline, CDR1 is LGHNT and CDR2 is FRNRAP. Trimming removed 1 base from V and 5 bases from J, with 17 bases in between. The length of the CDR3 is 16 residues. CDR3 nucleotides: TGTGCTAGTGGTTTGGCCCTGGAAGTGGGGACATATGGCTACACCTTC. Its translation is CASGLALEVGTYGYTF.

The CDR3, as DNA: TGCAGTGCCTGGGAAGATGGGACCCAGTACTTC. It specifies CSAWEDGTQYF. This chain connects TRBV20-1 to TRBJ2-5; D remains unclear. V was trimmed by 6 bases and J by 7 bases, leaving 12 bases between them. This CDR3 region has 11 residues. From germline, CDR1 is DFQATT and CDR2 SNEGSKA (reference sequence).

This clone appeared a single time. This sequence joins TRBV27 and TRBJ2-1, with TRBD2 matching 12 bases. This CDR3 has 17 amino acids. V was clipped by 4 bases and J by 3 bases; unmatched bases: 7. Germline-derived CDR1 and CDR2 are MNHEY and SMNVEV (reference sequence). The CDR3 loop reads CASSSPPGLAGYNEQFF. Written as DNA, the CDR3 is TGTGCCAGCAGTTCCCCCCCGGGACTAGCGGGCTACAATGAGCAGTTCTTC.

The gene calls are TRBV30 and TRBJ2-7; D call uncertain. The CDR3 spans 12 residues. The germline V gene encodes CDR1 GTSNPN and CDR2 SVGIG (reference sequence). Trimming took off 0 bases at V and 2 bases at J, with 5 bases between the two ends. CDR3: CAWSVKPYEQYF. In DNA form, the CDR3 reads TGTGCCTGGAGTGTCAAACCCTACGAGCAGTACTTC.

This clone was seen more than once but under ten times. V gene TRBV10-2 combines with J gene TRBJ1-1; the D gene is possibly TRBD1 (5 bases). This CDR3 comprises 13 residues. Trimming took off 2 bases at V and 4 bases at J, with 8 bases between the two ends. Germline values: CDR1 WSHSY, CDR2 SAAADI. The CDR3 region has the DNA TGCGCCAGCAGTGAGGCCGGGGGCACTGAAGCTTTCTTT. Its protein is CASSEAGGTEAFF.

The chain links TRBV19 to TRBJ2-5; the D is unclear. The CDR3 covers 12 residues. Germline CDR1 reads LNHDA; CDR2 reads SQIVND (reference sequence). Between the trimmed V and J ends, which lost 10 bases and 0 bases, there was a span of 9 bases. CDR3 loop: CATQDHQETQYF. The CDR3, as DNA: TGTGCCACCCAGGACCACCAAGAGACCCAGTACTTC.

V and J are TRBV4-2 and TRBJ2-2; D gene unclear. The CDR3 covers 15 residues. Trimming removed 1 base from V and 4 bases from J, with 10 bases in between. Germline V lookup: CDR1 LGHNA, CDR2 YNFKEQ. The CDR3 DNA sequence: TGTGCCAGCAGCCAAGTGGGTAGCAGCACCGGGGAGCTGTTTTTT. Translating gives CASSQVGSSTGELFF.

This rearrangement joins TRBV29-1 to TRBJ1-1; no reliable D call. Germline V CDR1 and CDR2: SQVTM, ANQGSEA. The CDR3 covers 12 residues. V dropped 2 bases and J dropped 7 bases, with 11 bases sitting between them. The CDR3 DNA reads TGCAGCGTTGAACCTGCCCTTCTTGAAGCTTTCTTT. Amino acid sequence: CSVEPALLEAFF.